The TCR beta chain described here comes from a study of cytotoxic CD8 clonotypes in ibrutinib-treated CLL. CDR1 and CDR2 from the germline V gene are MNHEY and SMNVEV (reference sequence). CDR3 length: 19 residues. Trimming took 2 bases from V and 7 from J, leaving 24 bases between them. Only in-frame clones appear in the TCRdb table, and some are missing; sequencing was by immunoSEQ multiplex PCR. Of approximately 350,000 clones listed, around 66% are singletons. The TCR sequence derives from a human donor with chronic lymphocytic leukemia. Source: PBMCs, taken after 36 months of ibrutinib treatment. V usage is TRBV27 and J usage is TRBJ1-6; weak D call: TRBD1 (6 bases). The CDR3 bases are TGTGCCAGCAGTTTACGGGCAGGGGACCCAGGGTATCACAATTCACCCCTCCACTTT. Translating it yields CASSLRAGDPGYHNSPLHF.